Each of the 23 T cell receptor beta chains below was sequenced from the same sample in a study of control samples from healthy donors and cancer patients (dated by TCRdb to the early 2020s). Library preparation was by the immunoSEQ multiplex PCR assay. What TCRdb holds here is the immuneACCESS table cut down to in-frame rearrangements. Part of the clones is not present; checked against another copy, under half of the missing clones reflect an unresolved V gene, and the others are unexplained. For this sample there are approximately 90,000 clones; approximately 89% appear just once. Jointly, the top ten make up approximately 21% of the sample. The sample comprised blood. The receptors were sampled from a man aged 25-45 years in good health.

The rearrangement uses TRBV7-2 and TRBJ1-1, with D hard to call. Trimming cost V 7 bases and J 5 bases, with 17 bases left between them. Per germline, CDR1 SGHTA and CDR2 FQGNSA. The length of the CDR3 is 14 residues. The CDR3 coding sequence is TGTGCCAGCACCCTGAGAGGTCGGGTTACTGAAGCTTTCTTT. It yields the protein CASTLRGRVTEAFF.

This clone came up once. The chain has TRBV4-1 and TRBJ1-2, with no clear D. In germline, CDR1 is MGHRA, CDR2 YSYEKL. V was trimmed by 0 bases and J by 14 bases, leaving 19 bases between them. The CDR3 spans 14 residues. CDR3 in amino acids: CASSQEYGQPAGTF. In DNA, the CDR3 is TGCGCCAGCAGCCAAGAGTATGGGCAGCCCGCGGGAACCTTC.

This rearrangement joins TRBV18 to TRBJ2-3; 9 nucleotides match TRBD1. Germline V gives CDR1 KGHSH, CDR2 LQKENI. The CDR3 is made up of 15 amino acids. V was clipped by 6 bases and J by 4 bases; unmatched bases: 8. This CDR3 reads CASSAGQGRSDTQYF. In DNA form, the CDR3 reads TGTGCCAGCTCCGCGGGACAGGGACGGTCAGATACGCAGTATTTT.

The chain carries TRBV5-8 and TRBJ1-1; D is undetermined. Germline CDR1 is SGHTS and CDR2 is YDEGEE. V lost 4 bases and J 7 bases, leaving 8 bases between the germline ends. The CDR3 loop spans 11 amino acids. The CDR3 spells CASSRRFEAFF. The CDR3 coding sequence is TGTGCCAGCAGCCGAAGGTTTGAAGCTTTCTTT.

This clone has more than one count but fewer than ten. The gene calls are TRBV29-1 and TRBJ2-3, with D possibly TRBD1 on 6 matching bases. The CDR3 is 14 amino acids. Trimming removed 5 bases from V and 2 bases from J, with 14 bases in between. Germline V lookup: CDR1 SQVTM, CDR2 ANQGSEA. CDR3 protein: CSVMGHEYTDTQYF. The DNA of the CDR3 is TGCAGCGTTATGGGACACGAGTACACAGATACGCAGTATTTT.

This CDR3 is CASSRSPPRGRSSYEQYF. The CDR3 region has the DNA TGTGCCAGCAGCAGAAGTCCTCCCCGAGGCCGTTCCTCCTACGAGCAGTACTTC. The V call is TRBV21-1, the J call TRBJ2-7; TRBD2 is the table's D call and was not checked against the DNA. TRBV21-1 is an annotated pseudogene. This CDR3 comprises 18 residues.

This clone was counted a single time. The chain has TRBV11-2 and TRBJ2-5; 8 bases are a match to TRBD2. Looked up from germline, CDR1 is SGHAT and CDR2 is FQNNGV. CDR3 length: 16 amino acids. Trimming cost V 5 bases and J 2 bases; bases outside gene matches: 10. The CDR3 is CASSPGAGGTQETQYF. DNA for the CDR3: TGTGCCAGCAGCCCGGGGGCGGGGGGCACTCAAGAGACCCAGTACTTC.

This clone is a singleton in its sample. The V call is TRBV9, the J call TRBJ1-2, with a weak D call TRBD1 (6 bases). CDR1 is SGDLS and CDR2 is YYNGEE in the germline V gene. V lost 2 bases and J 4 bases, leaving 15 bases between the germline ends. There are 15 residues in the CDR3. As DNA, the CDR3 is TGTGCCAGCAGCGTTACCCTAGGGGGGGGCTATGGCTACACCTTC. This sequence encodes CASSVTLGGGYGYTF.

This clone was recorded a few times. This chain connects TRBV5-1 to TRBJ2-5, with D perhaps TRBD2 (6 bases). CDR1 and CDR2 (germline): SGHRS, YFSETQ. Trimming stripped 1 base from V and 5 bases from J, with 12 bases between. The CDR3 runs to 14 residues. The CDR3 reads CASSLSAGLETQYF. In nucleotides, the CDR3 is TGCGCCAGCAGCTTGAGTGCGGGGCTGGAGACCCAGTACTTC.

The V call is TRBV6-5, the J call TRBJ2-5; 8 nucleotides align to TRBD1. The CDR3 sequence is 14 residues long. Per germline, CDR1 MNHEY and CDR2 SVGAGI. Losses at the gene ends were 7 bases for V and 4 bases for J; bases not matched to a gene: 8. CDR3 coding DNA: TGTGCCAGCAAGAGACAGGGGACTGGAGAGACCCAGTACTTC. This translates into CASKRQGTGETQYF.

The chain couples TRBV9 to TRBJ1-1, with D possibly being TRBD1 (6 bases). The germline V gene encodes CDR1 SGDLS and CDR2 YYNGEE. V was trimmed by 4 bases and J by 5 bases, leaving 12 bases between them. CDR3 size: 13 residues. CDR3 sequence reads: CASSPGGRTEAFF. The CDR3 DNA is TGTGCCAGCAGCCCCGGGGGGCGGACTGAAGCTTTCTTT. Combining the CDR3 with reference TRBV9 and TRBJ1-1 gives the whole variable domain DSGVTQTPKHLITATGQRVTLRCSPRSGDLSVYWYQQSLDQGLQFLIQYYNGEERAKGNILERFSAQQFPDLHSELNLSSLELGDSALYFCASSPGGRTEAFFGQGTRLTVV.

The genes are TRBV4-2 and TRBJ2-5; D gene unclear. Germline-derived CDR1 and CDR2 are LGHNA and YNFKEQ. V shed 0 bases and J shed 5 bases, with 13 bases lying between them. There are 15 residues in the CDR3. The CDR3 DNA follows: TGTGCCAGCAGCCAAGAGGTGCTAGTCCGGGAGACCCAGTACTTC. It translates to CASSQEVLVRETQYF.

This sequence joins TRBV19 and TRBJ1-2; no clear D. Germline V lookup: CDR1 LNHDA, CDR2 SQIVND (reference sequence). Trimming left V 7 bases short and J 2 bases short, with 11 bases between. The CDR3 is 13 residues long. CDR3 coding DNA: TGTGCCAGTATATCGACGTTGAACTATGGCTACACCTTC. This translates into CASISTLNYGYTF.

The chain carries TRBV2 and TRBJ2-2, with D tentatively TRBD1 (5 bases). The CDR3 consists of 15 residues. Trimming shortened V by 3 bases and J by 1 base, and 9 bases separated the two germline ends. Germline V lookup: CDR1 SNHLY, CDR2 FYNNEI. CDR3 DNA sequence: TGTGCCAGCAGTGAGCAGGGTGGGAACACCGGGGAGCTGTTTTTT. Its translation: CASSEQGGNTGELFF.

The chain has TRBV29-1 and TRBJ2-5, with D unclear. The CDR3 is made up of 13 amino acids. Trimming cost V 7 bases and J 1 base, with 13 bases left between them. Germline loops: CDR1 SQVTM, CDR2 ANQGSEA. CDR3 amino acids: CSADGRLQETQYF. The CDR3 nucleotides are TGCAGCGCCGACGGACGGCTCCAAGAGACCCAGTACTTC.

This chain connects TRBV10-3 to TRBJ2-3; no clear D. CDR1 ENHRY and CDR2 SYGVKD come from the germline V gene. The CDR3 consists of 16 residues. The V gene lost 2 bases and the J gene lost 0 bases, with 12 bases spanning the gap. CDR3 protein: CAISERAGRSTDTQYF. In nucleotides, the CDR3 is TGTGCCATCAGTGAGAGAGCCGGCAGGAGCACAGATACGCAGTATTTT.

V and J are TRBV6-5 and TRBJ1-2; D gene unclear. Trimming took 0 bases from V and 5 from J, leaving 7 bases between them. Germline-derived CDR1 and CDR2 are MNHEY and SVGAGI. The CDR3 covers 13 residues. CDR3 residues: CASSYSSQYGYTF. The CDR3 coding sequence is TGTGCCAGCAGTTACTCGAGCCAATATGGCTACACCTTC.

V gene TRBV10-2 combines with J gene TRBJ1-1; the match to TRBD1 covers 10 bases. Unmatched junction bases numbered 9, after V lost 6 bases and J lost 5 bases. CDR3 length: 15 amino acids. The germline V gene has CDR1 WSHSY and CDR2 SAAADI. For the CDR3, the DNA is TGCGCCAGCAGGACCCGGACAGGGGGTGGTACTGAAGCTTTCTTT. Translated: CASRTRTGGGTEAFF.

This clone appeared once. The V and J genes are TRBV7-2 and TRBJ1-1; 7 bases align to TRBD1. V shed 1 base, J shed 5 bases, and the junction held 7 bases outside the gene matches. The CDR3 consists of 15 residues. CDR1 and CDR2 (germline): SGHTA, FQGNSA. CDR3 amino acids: CASSLVPRRGTEAFF. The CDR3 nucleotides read TGTGCCAGCAGCTTAGTCCCACGCAGGGGGACTGAAGCTTTCTTT. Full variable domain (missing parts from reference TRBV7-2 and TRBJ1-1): GAGVSQSPSNKVTEKGKDVELRCDPISGHTALYWYRQSLGQGLEFLIYFQGNSAPDKSGLPSDRFSAERTGGSVSTLTIQRTQQEDSAVYLCASSLVPRRGTEAFFGQGTRLTVV.

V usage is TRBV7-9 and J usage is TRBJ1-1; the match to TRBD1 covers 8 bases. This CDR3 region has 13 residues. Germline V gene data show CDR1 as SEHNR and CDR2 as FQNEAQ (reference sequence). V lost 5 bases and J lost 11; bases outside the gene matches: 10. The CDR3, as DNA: TGTGCCAGCAGCCTCGGACAGGGTGTGGATGCTTTCTTT. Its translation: CASSLGQGVDAFF.

DNA of the CDR3: TGTGCCAGCAGCTTAGTGGGGAGGGAGACCCAGTACTTC. Residues: CASSLVGRETQYF. The chain uses TRBV7-9 and TRBJ2-5; tentatively, D is TRBD2 (6 bases). V dropped 1 base and J dropped 5 bases, with 8 bases sitting between them. Germline V gives CDR1 SEHNR, CDR2 FQNEAQ (reference sequence). The CDR3 spans 13 residues.

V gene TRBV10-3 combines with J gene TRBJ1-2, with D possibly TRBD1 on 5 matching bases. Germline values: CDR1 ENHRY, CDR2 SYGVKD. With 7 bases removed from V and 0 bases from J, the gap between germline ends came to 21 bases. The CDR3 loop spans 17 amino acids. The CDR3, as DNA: TGTGCCATCAACCCCTGGGGGATTCCTACGACTAACTATGGCTACACCTTC. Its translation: CAINPWGIPTTNYGYTF.

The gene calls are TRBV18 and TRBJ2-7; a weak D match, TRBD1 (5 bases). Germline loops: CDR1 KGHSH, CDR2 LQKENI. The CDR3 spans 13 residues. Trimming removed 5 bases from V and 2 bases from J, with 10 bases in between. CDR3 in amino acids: CASSRGRTYEQYF. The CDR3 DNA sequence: TGTGCCAGCTCAAGGGGCAGAACCTACGAGCAGTACTTC.